Listed below are T cell receptor beta chains from one sample, sequenced in a study of T cell repertoires in cytomegalovirus infection. A single record per CDR3 protein comes from TCRdb applying MiXCR to the reads. The sample lists approximately 89,000 distinct CDR3 sequences, approximately 24% occurring once. Their antigens are not known. The sequencing used CD8+ T cells from cultured PBMCs, collected from culture after CMV antigen stimulation. All receptors come from a human donor in good health (CMV status not recorded). Some clones in this sample may be carry-over from other donors' samples. The CDR3 runs from the conserved cysteine through the conserved F or W. A D gene is named only where the DNA matches it firmly.

>TRBD1|TRBV12-3/TRBV12-4|TRBJ1-4
CASSPSSTGAGEKLFF
>NA|TRBV7-9|TRBJ2-3
CASSLAATSTDTQYF
>NA|TRBV7-9|TRBJ1-1
CASRREFAEAFF
>TRBD2|TRBV7-6|TRBJ2-2
CASSPGGRSTGELFF
>NA|TRBV2|TRBJ2-1
CASSETQGVKQFF
>NA|TRBV10-3|TRBJ1-4
CAISESGRLDEKLFF
>TRBD1|TRBV11-2|TRBJ2-5
CASSARTGGRETQYF
>NA|TRBV2|TRBJ1-4
CASTGAEGEKLFF
>NA|TRBV12-5|TRBJ1-4
CASGWTGTLLETLFF
>NA|TRBV7-2|TRBJ1-3
CASSLAERRCGNTIYF
>NA|TRBV19|TRBJ1-1
CASSIIVPPIRAFF
>NA|TRBV20-1|TRBJ2-3
CSALSSTRLADTQYF
>NA|TRBV12-3/TRBV12-4|TRBJ2-1
CASSFTGSSYNEQFF
>NA|TRBV18|TRBJ2-7
CASSLDPPPYEQYF
>TRBD2|TRBV20-1|TRBJ2-1
CSARARGRDRNEQFF
>TRBD2|TRBV27|TRBJ2-3
CASTSLLPSGGSDTQYF
>NA|TRBV27|TRBJ2-5
CASRTAGAPIETQYF
>NA|TRBV6-1|TRBJ1-5
CASSEVGVSNQPQHF